The 28 T cell receptor beta chains in this list originate from one sample, sequenced in a study of human T cells and chemical hapten exposure. TCRdb ran MiXCR on the RACE reads and lists one entry per CDR3 protein. The data contain some 80,000 distinct CDR3 sequences, around a tenth of them singletons. Time point described: patch test 2, 6 weeks after DPC sensitization. Treatment denoted: therapeutic diphenylcyclopropenone sensitization with weekly scalp DPC. The sequenced sample was whole blood, obtained in connection with sensitization to the hapten diphenylcyclopropenone (DPC). Every receptor here comes from a young man with alopecia areata. Some clones in this sample may be carry-over from other donors' samples.

The table lists this clonotype with many counts. This chain connects TRBV11-2 to TRBJ1-1; no clear D. Germline V gene lookup returns CDR1 SGHAT and CDR2 FQNNGV. Trimming removed 6 bases at V and 6 bases at J, with 20 bases between. There are 15 residues in the CDR3. CDR3 protein: CASRSAPLKGSEAFF. In DNA form, the CDR3 reads TGTGCCAGCAGGTCAGCTCCGTTGAAAGGATCTGAAGCTTTCTTT.

This clonotype was recorded a few times. The chain joins TRBV3-1 to TRBJ2-1, with 7 bases aligning to TRBD2. This CDR3 is 16 amino acids long. Germline V gene sequence: CDR1 LGHDT, CDR2 YNNKEL (reference sequence). V shed 4 bases, J shed 8 bases, and the junction held 14 bases outside the gene matches. The CDR3 DNA sequence: TGTGCCAGCAGCCGCCCCTTGCGGGGGAGGATCCATGAGCAGTTCTTC. It specifies CASSRPLRGRIHEQFF.

The rearrangement uses TRBV29-1 and TRBJ2-7; weak D call: TRBD1 (6 bases). The CDR3 spans 16 residues. V was clipped by 1 base and J by 4 bases, with 20 bases between them. Germline V gene lookup returns CDR1 SQVTM and CDR2 ANQGSEA. This CDR3 is CSVEAPVGTGSYEQYV. The DNA of the CDR3 is TGCAGCGTTGAAGCGCCTGTTGGTACAGGGAGTTACGAGCAGTACGTC.

This clonotype showed up just a few times. The chain uses TRBV27 and TRBJ1-1, with D possibly being TRBD1 (6 bases). V lost 5 bases and J lost 0, with 13 bases in between. Germline V gene sequence: CDR1 MNHEY, CDR2 SMNVEV (reference sequence). CDR3 length: 15 residues. The CDR3 DNA sequence: TGTGCCAGCAGTCTTACAGGGTTGGTGAACACTGAAGCTTTCTTT. Protein product: CASSLTGLVNTEAFF.

About this clonotype: A read error may account for a junction end that differs from germline. The CDR3 DNA follows: TGTGCCAGCGTAAAGGGACGGGCATACTCCTTC. Its protein product is CASVKGRAYSF. This chain joins TRBV12-3 or TRBV12-4 and TRBJ1-2; D is possibly TRBD1 (5 bases). The CDR3 has 11 amino acids.

This clonotype was recorded many times. CDR3 nucleotides: TGTGCCAGCAGTACGACGGAGCGGGGGGAGCCTGAGCAGTTCTTC. Its protein is CASSTTERGEPEQFF. V and J are TRBV2 and TRBJ2-1; 9 bases agree with TRBD2. Trimming took 5 bases from V and 9 from J; bases not matched to a gene: 11. CDR3 length: 15 residues. CDR1 is SNHLY, CDR2 FYNNEI, per germline.

The V call is TRBV27, the J call TRBJ1-1, with D hard to call. V dropped 4 bases and J dropped 2 bases, with 11 bases sitting between them. The CDR3 has 14 amino acids. Germline CDR1 MNHEY, CDR2 SMNVEV (reference sequence). CDR3 DNA: TGTGCCAGCAGTTCCCCGACACGAAACACTGAAGCTTTCTTT. It yields the protein CASSSPTRNTEAFF.

Many counts were recorded for this clonotype. The chain employs TRBV5-8 and TRBJ1-6; possible D gene TRBD1, 6 bases. Germline V gene data show CDR1 as SGHTS and CDR2 as YDEGEE. CDR3 size: 15 residues. V dropped 4 bases and J dropped 0 bases, with 8 bases sitting between them. The chain's CDR3 is CASSVGGSYNSPLHF. As DNA, the CDR3 is TGTGCCAGCAGCGTAGGGGGCTCCTATAATTCACCCCTCCACTTT.

V usage is TRBV27 and J usage is TRBJ1-1; D possibly corresponds to TRBD1 (5 bases). In germline, CDR1 is MNHEY, CDR2 SMNVEV (reference sequence). The germline V and J ends were trimmed by 5 bases and 8 bases, with 15 bases remaining between them. This CDR3 comprises 13 residues. CDR3 in DNA: TGTGCCAGCAGTGATGAGACAGCCTTCGAAGCTTTCTTT. This gives the protein CASSDETAFEAFF.

This clonotype occurred a few times. This sequence joins TRBV5-1 and TRBJ1-6, with D maybe TRBD1 (5 bases). CDR3 size: 15 residues. Germline lookup yields CDR1 SGHRS and CDR2 YFSETQ. Trimming pared 0 bases from V and 5 bases from J, leaving 9 bases between. DNA for the CDR3: TGCGCCAGCAGCTTGGGGGGCGCCCATAATTCACCCCTCCACTTT. It translates to CASSLGGAHNSPLHF.

V is TRBV7-8 and J is TRBJ1-6; 7 bases are a match to TRBD1. Germline trimming cut 4 bases from V and 8 bases from J; bases unmatched to any gene: 14. Germline loops: CDR1 SGHVS, CDR2 FQNEAQ. This CDR3 has 17 amino acids. CDR3 residues: CASSWPPRTGADSPLHF. CDR3 coding DNA: TGTGCCAGCAGCTGGCCACCCCGAACAGGGGCAGATTCACCCCTCCACTTT.

This clonotype was counted ten times or more. This rearrangement joins TRBV28 to TRBJ2-7, with 11 bases that match TRBD2. The CDR3 runs to 16 residues. With 2 bases clipped from V and 0 bases from J, the junction kept 3 bases outside the gene matches. In germline, CDR1 is MDHEN, CDR2 SYDVKM. CDR3 DNA sequence: TGTGCCAGCAGTTTAAGCGGGACTAGCGGCTCCTACGAGCAGTACTTC. Translating gives CASSLSGTSGSYEQYF. Combining the CDR3 with reference TRBV28 and TRBJ2-7 gives the whole variable domain DVKVTQSSRYLVKRTGEKVFLECVQDMDHENMFWYRQDPGLGLRLIYFSYDVKMKEKGDIPEGYSVSREKKERFSLILESASTNQTSMYLCASSLSGTSGSYEQYFGPGTRLTVT.

In this sample, this clonotype turned up a few times. This chain joins TRBV6-2 or TRBV6-3 and TRBJ1-1; D unclear. The germline CDR1 and CDR2 sequences are MNHEY and SVGEGT. This CDR3 region has 14 residues. V was shortened by 8 bases and J by 0 bases, with 13 bases between the two germline ends. DNA of the CDR3: TGTGCCAGCTGTTTCAGCCTACTGAACACTGAAGCTTTCTTT. Translating gives CASCFSLLNTEAFF.

J is TRBJ1-3 and V is TRBV20-1; TRBD1 is a possible D gene (5 bases). Trimming shortened V by 5 bases and J by 2 bases, and 10 bases separated the two germline ends. The CDR3 is made up of 13 amino acids. Germline CDR1 DFQATT, CDR2 SNEGSKA (reference sequence). In DNA, the CDR3 is TGCAGTGCTGATAGGGGCACTGGAAACACCATATATTTT. This codes for CSADRGTGNTIYF.

The sample holds many counts of this clonotype. The V gene is TRBV9, the J gene TRBJ1-2, with 7 bases that match TRBD1. Germline V gene data show CDR1 as SGDLS and CDR2 as YYNGEE. With V trimmed by 4 bases and J by 6 bases, 9 bases remained unmatched. The CDR3 loop spans 14 amino acids. CDR3 sequence: CASSFRTGDHGYTF. Here the CDR3 DNA reads TGTGCCAGCAGCTTCCGGACAGGCGACCATGGCTACACCTTC.

At least ten counts were recorded for this clonotype. The V gene is TRBV5-6, the J gene TRBJ1-4; no clear D gene. The germline CDR1 and CDR2 sequences are SGHDT and YYEEEE. With 3 bases removed from V and 8 bases from J, the gap between germline ends came to 14 bases. The CDR3 has 14 amino acids. The chain's CDR3 is CASSSFERAEKLFF. The DNA of the CDR3 is TGTGCCAGCAGCTCTTTTGAACGGGCCGAAAAACTGTTTTTT. Full variable domain (outside the CDR3, taken from reference TRBV5-6 and TRBJ1-4): DAGVTQSPTHLIKTRGQQVTLRCSPKSGHDTVSWYQQALGQGPQFIFQYYEEEERQRGNFPDRFSGHQFPNYSSELNVNALLLGDSALYLCASSSFERAEKLFFGSGTQLSVL.

Only a few counts were recorded for this clonotype. The rearrangement uses TRBV12-3 or TRBV12-4 and TRBJ1-2, with 8 bases that match TRBD1. The CDR3 is made up of 13 amino acids. V gave up 6 bases and J gave up 6 bases; unmatched junction bases: 6. The CDR3 loop reads CASSQGQGDGYTF. CDR3 bases: TGTGCCAGCAGCCAAGGACAGGGTGATGGCTACACCTTC.

J is TRBJ1-2 and V is TRBV29-1; 7 positions agree with TRBD1. CDR1 and CDR2 (germline): SQVTM, ANQGSEA. This CDR3 contains 13 residues. The V segment lost 6 bases and the J segment 4 bases; nucleotides outside the gene matches: 8. The CDR3 is CSVARRGSYGYTF. Written as DNA, the CDR3 is TGCAGCGTAGCACGCAGGGGGAGCTATGGCTACACCTTC.

The rearrangement joins TRBV20-1 to TRBJ2-7; D is undetermined. The CDR3 contains 13 residues. Germline loops: CDR1 DFQATT, CDR2 SNEGSKA (reference sequence). V shed 0 bases and J shed 2 bases, with 8 bases lying between them. In DNA, the CDR3 is TGCAGTGCTAGAGAACGGGCCACCTACGAGCAGTACGTC. Translated: CSARERATYEQYV.

In this sample, this clonotype turned up many times. This chain connects TRBV11-2 to TRBJ1-2; a possible D gene is TRBD1 (5 bases). Deletions cut 2 bases from V and 4 bases from J, with 8 bases between. There are 13 residues in the CDR3. The germline CDR1 and CDR2 sequences are SGHAT and FQNNGV. The CDR3 spells CASSLQGIYGYTF. The CDR3 nucleotides read TGTGCCAGCAGCTTACAGGGTATCTATGGCTACACCTTC.

This clonotype occurred a few times. The CDR3 DNA follows: TGTGCCAGCTCCCCGGGACGGACCAAGGGAAACATTCAGTACTTC. Translation gives CASSPGRTKGNIQYF. The chain recombines TRBV18 with TRBJ2-4; D is possibly TRBD1 or TRBD2 (5 bases each). V lost 6 bases, J lost 6 bases, and 18 bases lay in between. Germline CDR1 reads KGHSH; CDR2 reads LQKENI. This CDR3 contains 15 residues.

The rearrangement links TRBV25-1 to TRBJ2-2; 7 nucleotides line up with TRBD1. After removal of 3 bases from V and 4 bases from J, the junction contained 5 bases not matched to a gene. The CDR3 runs to 15 residues. Germline values: CDR1 MGHDK, CDR2 SYGVNS. The CDR3 region is CASSDRTGRTGELFF. The DNA for the CDR3 is TGTGCCAGCAGTGACAGGACAGGACGCACCGGGGAGCTGTTTTTT.

This clonotype was observed a few times. CDR3 loop: CASSSNRRGRETQYF. Written as DNA, the CDR3 is TGTGCCAGCAGCTCCAACCGCAGGGGGCGGGAGACCCAGTACTTC. The chain joins TRBV7-6 to TRBJ2-5, with 8 bases identical to TRBD1. Per the germline V gene, CDR1 is SGHVS and CDR2 is FNYEAQ. The CDR3 runs to 15 residues. V trimming: 4 bases; J trimming: 5 bases; junction bases outside the gene matches: 9.

This clonotype came up many times. The J gene is TRBJ1-5, the V gene TRBV18; TRBD1 matches at 10 bases. The CDR3 has 16 amino acids. V lost 0 bases, J lost 3 bases, and 2 bases stayed unmatched. Germline V CDR1 and CDR2: KGHSH, LQKENI. The CDR3 DNA reads TGTGCCAGCTCACCACCCGGGACAGGGGTCAATCAGCCCCAGCATTTT. Translation gives CASSPPGTGVNQPQHF.

This clonotype was observed a few times. This sequence joins TRBV11-2 and TRBJ1-3, with a tentative D call TRBD1 (6 bases). Per germline, CDR1 SGHAT and CDR2 FQNNGV. V was pared by 6 bases and J by 3 bases, with 15 bases between. This CDR3 is 15 amino acids long. CDR3 loop: CASSHGKDSGNTIYF. The CDR3 DNA follows: TGTGCCAGCAGTCACGGCAAGGACAGTGGAAACACCATATATTTT. The full variable domain, its missing parts supplied by reference TRBV11-2 and TRBJ1-3, is EAGVAQSPRYKIIEKRQSVAFWCNPISGHATLYWYQQILGQGPKLLIQFQNNGVVDDSQLPKDRFSAERLKGVDSTLKIQPAKLEDSAVYLCASSHGKDSGNTIYFGEGSWLTVV.

The sample holds many counts of this clonotype. V is TRBV6-5 and J is TRBJ2-5; possibly TRBD2 for D (5 bases). CDR1 is MNHEY and CDR2 is SVGAGI in the germline V gene. This CDR3 is 14 amino acids long. Trimming left V 6 bases short and J 2 bases short, with 13 bases between. CDR3 nucleotides: TGTGCCAGCAGACCCCCGGGATTACAAGAGACCCAGTACTTC. Amino acids: CASRPPGLQETQYF.

This clonotype was seen at least ten times. The genes are TRBV11-2 and TRBJ2-5; TRBD1 agrees at 10 bases. Germline CDR1 SGHAT, CDR2 FQNNGV. The junction had 12 bases not matched to a gene; V was cut back by 5 bases and J by 6 bases. The CDR3 sequence is 16 residues long. Here the CDR3 DNA reads TGTGCCAGCAGCCCGGACCGGGACAGGGGTGCGAAGACCCAGTACTTC. It is translated as CASSPDRDRGAKTQYF.

There are a few counts of this clonotype. The chain employs TRBV7-8 and TRBJ2-2; D remains ambiguous. The V and J ends lost 3 bases and 1 base respectively, with 9 bases between them. Germline-derived CDR1 and CDR2 are SGHVS and FQNEAQ. This CDR3 is built from 15 residues. This CDR3 reads CASSFTDLNTGELFF. For the CDR3, the DNA is TGTGCCAGCAGCTTCACTGATCTGAACACCGGGGAGCTGTTTTTT.